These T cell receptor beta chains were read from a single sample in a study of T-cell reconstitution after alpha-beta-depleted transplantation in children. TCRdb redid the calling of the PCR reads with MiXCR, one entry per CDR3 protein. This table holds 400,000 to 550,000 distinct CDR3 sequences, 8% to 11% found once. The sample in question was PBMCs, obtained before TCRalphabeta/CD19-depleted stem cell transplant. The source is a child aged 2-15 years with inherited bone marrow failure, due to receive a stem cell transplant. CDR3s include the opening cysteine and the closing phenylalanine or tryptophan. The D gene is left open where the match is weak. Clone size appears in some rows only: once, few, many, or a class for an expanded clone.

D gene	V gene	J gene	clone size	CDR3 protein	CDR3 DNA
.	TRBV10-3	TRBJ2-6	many	CAISDSPGTSGANVLTF	TGTGCCATCAGTGATTCCCCAGGGACCTCTGGGGCCAACGTCCTGACTTTC
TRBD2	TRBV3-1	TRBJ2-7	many	CASSTGLAVTYEQYF	TGTGCCAGCAGCACCGGACTAGCGGTAACCTACGAGCAGTACTTC
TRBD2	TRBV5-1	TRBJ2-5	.	CASSWTSEGTQYF	TGCGCCAGCAGCTGGACTAGCGAAGGGACCCAGTACTTC
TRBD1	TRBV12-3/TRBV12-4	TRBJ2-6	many	CASSPWGQGAMGANVLTF	TGTGCCAGCAGTCCCTGGGGACAGGGGGCGATGGGGGCCAACGTCCTGACTTTC
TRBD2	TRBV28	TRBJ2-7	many	CASTPTSGRTYEQYF	TGTGCCAGCACCCCCACTAGCGGGAGGACCTACGAGCAGTACTTC
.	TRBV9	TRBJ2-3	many	CASSVRGTDTQYF	TGTGCCAGCAGCGTCCGAGGCACAGATACGCAGTATTTT
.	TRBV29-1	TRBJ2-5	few	CSVRGAQPAGTQYF	TGCAGCGTTAGGGGCGCCCAACCCGCGGGGACCCAGTACTTC
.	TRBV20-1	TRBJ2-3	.	CSARRDLADPDTQYF	TGCAGTGCTAGGAGGGACTTAGCGGACCCAGATACGCAGTATTTT
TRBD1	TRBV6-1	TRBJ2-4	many	CASSRLDRGLSPAKNIQYF	TGTGCCAGCAGCCGACTGGACAGGGGTCTTTCCCCAGCCAAAAACATTCAGTACTTC
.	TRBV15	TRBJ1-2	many	CATSGTGTDANYGYTF	TGTGCCACCAGCGGTACCGGGACGGATGCCAACTATGGCTACACCTTC
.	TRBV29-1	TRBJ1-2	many	CSVEDQGFYGYTF	TGCAGCGTTGAAGATCAGGGGTTCTATGGCTACACCTTC
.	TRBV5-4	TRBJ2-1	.	CASSPGRQAHNEQFF	TGTGCCAGCAGCCCAGGGAGACAGGCACACAATGAGCAGTTCTTC
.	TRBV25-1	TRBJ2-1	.	CASSEFANNEQFF	TGTGCCAGCAGTGAATTCGCGAACAATGAGCAGTTCTTC
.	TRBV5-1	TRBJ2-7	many	CASSLRTGPSYEQYF	TGCGCCAGCAGCCTCCGCACCGGGCCCTCCTACGAGCAGTACTTC
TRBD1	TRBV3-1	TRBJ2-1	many	CASSQDLLVGDRVTDEQFF	TGTGCCAGCAGCCAAGACCTCCTCGTGGGGGACAGGGTTACGGATGAGCAGTTCTTC